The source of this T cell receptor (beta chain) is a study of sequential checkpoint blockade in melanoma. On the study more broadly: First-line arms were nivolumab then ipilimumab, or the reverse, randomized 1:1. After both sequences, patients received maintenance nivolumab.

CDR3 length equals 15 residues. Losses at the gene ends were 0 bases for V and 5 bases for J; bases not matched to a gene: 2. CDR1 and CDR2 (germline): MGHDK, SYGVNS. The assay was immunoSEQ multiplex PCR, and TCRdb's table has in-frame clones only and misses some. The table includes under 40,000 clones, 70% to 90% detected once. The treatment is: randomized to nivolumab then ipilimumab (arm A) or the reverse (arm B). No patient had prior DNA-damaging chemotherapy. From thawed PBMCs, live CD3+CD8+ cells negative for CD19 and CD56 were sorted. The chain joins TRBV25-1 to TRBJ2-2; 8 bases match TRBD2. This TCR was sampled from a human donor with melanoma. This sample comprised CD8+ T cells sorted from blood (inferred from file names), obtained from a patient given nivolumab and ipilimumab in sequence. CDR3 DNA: TGTGCCAGCAGTGAATACGGGAGGGTGACCGGGGAGCTGTTTTTT. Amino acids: CASSEYGRVTGELFF.